These 31 T cell receptor beta chains were all obtained from the same sample, sequenced in a study of memory CD4+ T cells and cytomegalovirus serostatus. Single viable CD3+CD4+CD8-CD45RO+ cells were sorted as the memory CD4+ T cells. The protocol was immunoSEQ multiplex PCR, while the TCRdb copy is restricted to in-frame clones and leaves out a portion. The sample holds 70,000 to 95,000 clones, about 85% seen once. The sample was memory CD4+ T cells from blood. These TCRs come from an adult in good health and CMV-seronegative.

The chain recombines TRBV19 with TRBJ2-5; TRBD2 matches at 11 bases. V lost 3 bases to trimming and J lost 4 bases; unmatched junction nucleotides: 4. Germline V gene sequence: CDR1 LNHDA, CDR2 SQIVND (reference sequence). The CDR3 runs 15 residues. The CDR3 nucleotides read TGTGCCAGTAGTATTAGCGGGGGGGCCGGAGAGACCCAGTACTTC. Translation: CASSISGGAGETQYF. The variable domain in full, with the rest retrieved from reference TRBV19 and TRBJ2-5, is DGGITQSPKYLFRKEGQNVTLSCEQNLNHDAMYWYRQDPGQGLRLIYYSQIVNDFQKGDIAEGYSVSREKKESFPLTVTSAQKNPTAFYLCASSISGGAGETQYFGPGTRLLVL.

This rearrangement joins TRBV5-1 to TRBJ1-1; 11 bases are shared with TRBD1. The CDR3 extends over 17 amino acids. In germline, CDR1 is SGHRS, CDR2 YFSETQ. Losses at the gene ends were 3 bases for V and 3 bases for J; bases not matched to a gene: 10. This chain's CDR3 is CASSSGRTGGEYTEAFF. The CDR3 DNA is TGCGCCAGCAGCTCTGGCCGGACAGGGGGCGAGTACACTGAAGCTTTCTTT.

V is TRBV10-3 and J is TRBJ2-1, with 8 nucleotides matching TRBD2. The length of the CDR3 is 16 residues. The V and J ends lost 0 bases and 8 bases, in that order; junction bases with no gene match: 9. CDR1 is ENHRY, CDR2 SYGVKD, per germline. The DNA of the CDR3 is TGTGCCATCAGTGAGTCTTCCGGACTAGCTTTGGATGAGCAGTTCTTC. Its translation: CAISESSGLALDEQFF.

The rearrangement joins TRBV25-1 to TRBJ1-2, with TRBD1 matching over 8 bases. Trimming at V came to 3 bases and at J to 4 bases, leaving 7 bases not matched to a gene. Germline CDR1 and CDR2: MGHDK and SYGVNS. This CDR3 is 15 amino acids long. The CDR3 DNA sequence: TGTGCCAGCAGTGACTTGACAGGGGCTCTCTATGGCTACACCTTC. Protein sequence: CASSDLTGALYGYTF.

This clone was detected once. J is TRBJ2-1 and V is TRBV30; D gene ambiguous. This CDR3 is 13 amino acids long. Trimming cost V 3 bases and J 7 bases, with 13 bases left between them. From germline, CDR1 is GTSNPN and CDR2 SVGIG (reference sequence). The CDR3 loop is CAWSLGMRNEQFF. The CDR3 nucleotides read TGTGCCTGGAGCCTAGGGATGAGGAATGAGCAGTTCTTC. The entire variable domain, with the rest obtained from reference TRBV30 and TRBJ2-1, is as follows: SQTIHQWPATLVQPVGSPLSLECTVEGTSNPNLYWYRQAAGRGLQLLFYSVGIGQISSEVPQNLSASRPQDRQFILSSKKLLLSDSGFYLCAWSLGMRNEQFFGPGTRLTVL.

This clone was found a few times. The rearrangement links TRBV4-3 to TRBJ1-3; tentative D call: TRBD1 (6 bases). CDR3 length: 15 amino acids. Trimming took off 4 bases at V and 0 bases at J, with 10 bases between the two ends. CDR1 is LGHNA, CDR2 YSLEER, per germline. The CDR3 spells CASSRGQNSGNTIYF. As DNA, the CDR3 is TGCGCCAGCAGCCGGGGACAAAACTCTGGAAACACCATATATTTT.

This chain connects TRBV9 to TRBJ2-1, with a tentative D call TRBD1 (6 bases). CDR3 length: 15 residues. Germline CDR1 is SGDLS and CDR2 is YYNGEE. V shed 0 bases and J shed 8 bases, with 15 bases lying between them. CDR3 coding DNA: TGTGCCAGCAGCGTAGCACCCAGGACAGCGGATGAGCAGTTCTTC. It translates to CASSVAPRTADEQFF.

The chain uses TRBV30 and TRBJ2-2, with 7 bases matching TRBD1. The CDR3 runs to 14 residues. V lost 4 bases, J lost 4 bases, and 6 bases stayed unmatched. Germline CDR1 is GTSNPN and CDR2 is SVGIG (reference sequence). The CDR3 nucleotides are TGTGCCTGGAACTCCGGGACAGTCACCGGGGAGCTGTTTTTT. Amino acid sequence: CAWNSGTVTGELFF.

The V and J genes are TRBV2 and TRBJ2-2; unclear D gene. Germline lookup yields CDR1 SNHLY and CDR2 FYNNEI. The length of the CDR3 is 14 residues. Trimming stripped 1 base from V and 1 base from J, with 4 bases between. CDR3 sequence: CASSEVQNTGELFF. The CDR3 bases are TGTGCCAGCAGTGAAGTTCAGAACACCGGGGAGCTGTTTTTT.

This chain joins TRBV18 and TRBJ2-7; D might be TRBD1 (7 bases). Germline CDR1 and CDR2: KGHSH and LQKENI. Trimming shortened V by 4 bases and J by 7 bases, and 17 bases separated the two germline ends. The CDR3 covers 14 residues. DNA for the CDR3: TGTGCCAGCTCACTACAAGACAGGGCGGGGGAGCAGTACTTC. Protein sequence: CASSLQDRAGEQYF. Full variable domain (remainder filled in from reference TRBV18 and TRBJ2-7): NAGVMQNPRHLVRRRGQEARLRCSPMKGHSHVYWYRQLPEEGLKFMVYLQKENIIDESGMPKERFSAEFPKEGPSILRIQQVVRGDSAAYFCASSLQDRAGEQYFGPGTRLTVT.

The rearrangement links TRBV11-2 to TRBJ2-5, with 7 bases lining up with TRBD1. Trimming cost V 4 bases and J 1 base; bases outside gene matches: 6. CDR1 is SGHAT and CDR2 is FQNNGV in the germline V gene. This CDR3 has 15 residues. The CDR3 DNA is TGTGCCAGCAGCTCGAGGGGGCTAACCCAAGAGACCCAGTACTTC. Translating gives CASSSRGLTQETQYF.

This rearrangement joins TRBV11-2 to TRBJ1-4; possibly TRBD1 for D (5 bases). The CDR3 runs 14 residues. Trimming pared 7 bases from V and 7 bases from J, leaving 16 bases between. The germline CDR1 and CDR2 sequences are SGHAT and FQNNGV. The CDR3 bases are TGTGCCAGCACCCCGCGTGGGGCTGGTGAAAAACTGTTTTTT. It codes for CASTPRGAGEKLFF.

The chain combines TRBV7-2 with TRBJ1-2, with D tentatively TRBD1 (6 bases). Trimming pared 5 bases from V and 1 base from J, leaving 11 bases between. In germline, CDR1 is SGHTA, CDR2 FQGNSA. CDR3 length equals 14 residues. CDR3 in DNA: TGTGCCAGCAGCCCGAGGACAGATAACTATGGCTACACCTTC. Its translation is CASSPRTDNYGYTF.

This chain joins TRBV28 and TRBJ1-6; D remains ambiguous. Trimming left V 6 bases short and J 7 bases short, with 10 bases between. CDR1 MDHEN and CDR2 SYDVKM come from the germline V gene. This CDR3 is built from 13 residues. The CDR3 DNA sequence: TGTGCCAGCAGGAGAGGGAACAATTCACCCCTCCACTTT. This gives the protein CASRRGNNSPLHF.

This clone was seen only once. The V and J genes are TRBV6-6 and TRBJ1-3, with 7 bases fitting TRBD1. There are 15 residues in the CDR3. Germline CDR1 and CDR2: MNHNY and SVGAGI (reference sequence). Trimming cost V 0 bases and J 2 bases; bases outside gene matches: 1. CDR3 sequence: CASSYSGQAGNTIYF. The CDR3 coding sequence is TGTGCCAGCAGTTACTCCGGACAGGCTGGAAACACCATATATTTT.

V is TRBV6-1 and J is TRBJ1-4; the match to TRBD1 covers 11 bases. Germline V lookup: CDR1 MNHNS, CDR2 SASEGT. After removal of 4 bases from V and 11 bases from J, the junction contained 12 bases not matched to a gene. The CDR3 is made up of 16 amino acids. CDR3 region: CASSGRDRGAGVKLFF. The CDR3 DNA sequence: TGTGCCAGCAGTGGCAGGGACAGGGGGGCTGGTGTGAAACTGTTTTTT.

This sequence joins TRBV4-1 and TRBJ2-1; D perhaps matches TRBD2 (6 bases). The V end lost 1 base, the J end lost 13 bases, and 20 bases lay between the germline ends. This CDR3 has 15 residues. Germline V gene sequence: CDR1 MGHRA, CDR2 YSYEKL. DNA of the CDR3: TGCGCCAGCAGCCAAGGAGGAGGGCAGTTTTCCGTCCAGTTCTTC. This translates into CASSQGGGQFSVQFF.

The chain uses TRBV19 and TRBJ2-7; TRBD1 matches 8 bases. This CDR3 spans 14 amino acids. In germline, CDR1 is LNHDA, CDR2 SQIVND (reference sequence). V shed 1 base and J 3 bases; nucleotides not matched to a gene: 2. The CDR3 DNA reads TGTGCCAGTAGTATAGTCGGGACAGGCTACGAGCAGTACTTC. Translating gives CASSIVGTGYEQYF.

This chain joins TRBV7-2 and TRBJ2-5; 8 bases are shared with TRBD1. Germline loops: CDR1 SGHTA, CDR2 FQGNSA. With 5 bases clipped from V and 2 bases from J, the junction kept 4 bases outside the gene matches. The CDR3 totals 14 residues. CDR3 DNA sequence: TGTGCCAGCAGCCTCTACAGGGGGCAAGAGACCCAGTACTTC. Encoded protein: CASSLYRGQETQYF.

This chain connects TRBV5-4 to TRBJ2-5; 7 bases agree with TRBD1. Per germline, CDR1 SGHNT and CDR2 YYREEE (reference sequence). Germline trimming cut 4 bases from V and 5 bases from J; bases unmatched to any gene: 11. The CDR3 consists of 15 residues. The CDR3 loop is CASSLNRGPPETQYF. The CDR3 coding sequence is TGTGCCAGCAGCCTAAACAGGGGACCACCGGAGACCCAGTACTTC.

The chain combines TRBV2 with TRBJ1-5; no definite D call. Germline loops: CDR1 SNHLY, CDR2 FYNNEI. This CDR3 has 15 residues. V lost 2 bases and J 0 bases, leaving 8 bases between the germline ends. The CDR3 DNA sequence: TGTGCCAGCAGTGAACTGAGGGCTAGCAATCAGCCCCAGCATTTT. Protein product: CASSELRASNQPQHF.

The rearrangement uses TRBV28 and TRBJ2-1, with 9 bases that match TRBD2. V trimming: 8 bases; J trimming: 7 bases; junction bases outside the gene matches: 15. Germline loops: CDR1 MDHEN, CDR2 SYDVKM. This CDR3 has 16 amino acids. CDR3 protein: CASDGAGGGAVNEQFF. CDR3 in DNA: TGTGCCAGCGACGGCGCTGGCGGGGGGGCAGTAAATGAGCAGTTCTTC.

The chain combines TRBV28 with TRBJ2-3; D not resolved. CDR1 is MDHEN and CDR2 is SYDVKM in the germline V gene. Trimming left V 1 base short and J 5 bases short, with 4 bases between. The CDR3 length is 12 residues. The CDR3 region is CASSLYGDTQYF. CDR3 nucleotide sequence: TGTGCCAGCAGTTTATACGGAGATACGCAGTATTTT.

The CDR3 region is CATSPSTGAYGYTF. As DNA, the CDR3 is TGTGCCACCAGCCCCTCGACAGGGGCTTATGGCTACACCTTC. The genes are TRBV15 and TRBJ1-2; TRBD1 matches 8 bases. V shed 5 bases, J shed 5 bases, and the junction held 7 bases outside the gene matches. Germline V gene lookup returns CDR1 LNHNV and CDR2 YYDKDF (reference sequence). CDR3 length: 14 residues.

In its sample, this clone was seen once. This chain uses TRBV30 with TRBJ2-2, with 10 bases matching TRBD2. From germline, CDR1 is GTSNPN and CDR2 SVGIG (reference sequence). The CDR3 length is 15 residues. V shed 4 bases, J shed 3 bases, and the junction held 5 bases outside the gene matches. In nucleotides, the CDR3 is TGTGCCTGGATGCTAGCGGGGGCCGACACCGGGGAGCTGTTTTTT. Protein product: CAWMLAGADTGELFF.

On this clone: One junction end disagrees with the germline gene, perhaps due to a read error. This sample also contains other DNA sequences that code for the same CDR3. The chain couples TRBV7-2 to TRBJ1-1, with a possible D match to TRBD1 (5 bases). Germline values: CDR1 SGHTA, CDR2 FQGNSA. The CDR3 length is 15 residues. Here the CDR3 DNA reads TGTGCCAGCAGCACACAAGGGGCGGGGAACACCGAAGCTTTCTTT. It translates to CASSTQGAGNTEAFF.

This rearrangement joins TRBV9 to TRBJ2-5; 9 nucleotides agree with TRBD2. CDR1 and CDR2 (germline): SGDLS, YYNGEE. The CDR3 extends over 16 amino acids. J gave up 3 bases and V 1 base, and 7 bases lay outside the gene matches. CDR3 coding DNA: TGTGCCAGCAGCGTATCTAGCGGGGCGATCGAAGAGACCCAGTACTTC. It codes for CASSVSSGAIEETQYF. The entire variable domain, with the rest obtained from reference TRBV9 and TRBJ2-5, is as follows: DSGVTQTPKHLITATGQRVTLRCSPRSGDLSVYWYQQSLDQGLQFLIQYYNGEERAKGNILERFSAQQFPDLHSELNLSSLELGDSALYFCASSVSSGAIEETQYFGPGTRLLVL.

CDR3 nucleotide sequence: TGTGCTAGTGGATCAGGGAACACCGGGGAGCTGTTTTTT. Translated, it gives CASGSGNTGELFF. The rearrangement uses TRBV12-5 and TRBJ2-2, with D uncertain. Trimming pared 6 bases from V and 1 base from J, leaving 6 bases between. This CDR3 comprises 13 residues. The germline V gene encodes CDR1 LGHNT and CDR2 FRNRAP. Based on the CDR3 plus reference TRBV12-5 and TRBJ2-2, the full variable domain is DARVTQTPRHKVTEMGQEVTMRCQPILGHNTVFWYRQTMMQGLELLAYFRNRAPLDDSGMPKDRFSAEMPDATLATLKIQPSEPRDSAVYFCASGSGNTGELFFGEGSRLTVL.

The chain has TRBV7-8 and TRBJ1-1; D possibly corresponds to TRBD1 (6 bases). This CDR3 is built from 16 residues. Trimming removed 5 bases at V and 7 bases at J, with 23 bases between. Germline V gives CDR1 SGHVS, CDR2 FQNEAQ. The CDR3: CASSTRTDARGGEAFF. The DNA for the CDR3 is TGTGCCAGCAGCACGCGGACAGACGCCAGGGGTGGTGAAGCTTTCTTT.

There are a few counts of this clone. The rearrangement joins TRBV11-1 to TRBJ2-5; D gene unclear. This CDR3 is 15 amino acids long. The germline V gene has CDR1 SGHAT and CDR2 FQDESV (reference sequence). Trimming removed 5 bases at V and 1 base at J, with 14 bases between. The CDR3 is CASSLRRGFQETQYF. CDR3 nucleotide sequence: TGTGCCAGCAGCCTTCGACGAGGTTTCCAAGAGACCCAGTACTTC.

The chain carries TRBV18 and TRBJ1-2, with D possibly being TRBD1 (6 bases). The CDR3 sequence is 15 residues long. Trimming shortened V by 5 bases and J by 6 bases, and 19 bases separated the two germline ends. The V gene's germline CDR1 is KGHSH and CDR2 LQKENI. In DNA form, the CDR3 reads TGTGCCAGCTCAGTAGAACAGGGAAATGGAGATGGCTACACCTTC. This codes for CASSVEQGNGDGYTF.